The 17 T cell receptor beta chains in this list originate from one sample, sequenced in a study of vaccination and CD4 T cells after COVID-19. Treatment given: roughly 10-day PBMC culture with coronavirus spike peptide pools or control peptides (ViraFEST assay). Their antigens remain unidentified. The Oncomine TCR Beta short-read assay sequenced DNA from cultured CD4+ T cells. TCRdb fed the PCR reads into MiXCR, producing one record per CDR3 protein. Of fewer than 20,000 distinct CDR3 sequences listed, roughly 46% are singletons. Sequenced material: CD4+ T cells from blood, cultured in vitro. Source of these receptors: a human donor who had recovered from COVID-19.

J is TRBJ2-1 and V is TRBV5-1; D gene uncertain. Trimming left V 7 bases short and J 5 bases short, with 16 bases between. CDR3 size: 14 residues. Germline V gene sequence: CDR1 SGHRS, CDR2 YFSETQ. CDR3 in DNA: TGCGCCAGCGTACAGTTACTGGGAAACAATGAGCAGTTCTTC. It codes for CASVQLLGNNEQFF.

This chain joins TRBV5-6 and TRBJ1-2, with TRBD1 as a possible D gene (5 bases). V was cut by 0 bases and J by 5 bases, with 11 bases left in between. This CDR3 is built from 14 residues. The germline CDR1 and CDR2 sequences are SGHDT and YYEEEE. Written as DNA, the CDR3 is TGTGCCAGCAGCTTGGGGTCGGGGGTGTATGGCTACACCTTC. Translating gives CASSLGSGVYGYTF.

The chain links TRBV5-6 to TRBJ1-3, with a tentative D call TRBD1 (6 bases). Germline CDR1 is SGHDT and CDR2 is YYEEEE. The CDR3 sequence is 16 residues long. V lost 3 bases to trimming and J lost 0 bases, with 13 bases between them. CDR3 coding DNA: TGTGCCAGCAGCTGGGACACGGGAAACTCTGGAAACACCATATATTTT. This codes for CASSWDTGNSGNTIYF.

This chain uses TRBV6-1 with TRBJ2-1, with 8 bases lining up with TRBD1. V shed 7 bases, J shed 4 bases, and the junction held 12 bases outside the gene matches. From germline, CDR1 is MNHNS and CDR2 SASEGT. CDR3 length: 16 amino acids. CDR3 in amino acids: CASTPRGGTGYNEQFF. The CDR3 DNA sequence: TGTGCCAGCACTCCGAGGGGCGGGACAGGATACAATGAGCAGTTCTTC.

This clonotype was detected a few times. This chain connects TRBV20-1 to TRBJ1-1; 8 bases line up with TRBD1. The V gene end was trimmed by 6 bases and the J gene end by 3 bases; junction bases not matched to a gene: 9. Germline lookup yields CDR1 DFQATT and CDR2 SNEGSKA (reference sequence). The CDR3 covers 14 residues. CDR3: CSAPGQGLYTEAFF. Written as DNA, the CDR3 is TGCAGTGCGCCCGGACAGGGCTTGTACACTGAAGCTTTCTTT.

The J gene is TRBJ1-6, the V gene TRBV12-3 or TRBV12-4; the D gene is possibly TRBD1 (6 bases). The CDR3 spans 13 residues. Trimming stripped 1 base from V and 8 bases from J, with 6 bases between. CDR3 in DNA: TGTGCCAGCAGTTTAGACAGGGATTCACCCCTCCACTTT. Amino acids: CASSLDRDSPLHF.

The CDR3 is CASRLQEWAEAFF. CDR3 sequence (DNA): TGTGCCAGCAGGTTGCAGGAGTGGGCTGAAGCTTTCTTT. The V call is TRBV28, the J call TRBJ1-1, with D unclear. The CDR3 loop spans 13 amino acids. Germline CDR1 is MDHEN and CDR2 is SYDVKM. Trimming pared 6 bases from V and 6 bases from J, leaving 14 bases between.

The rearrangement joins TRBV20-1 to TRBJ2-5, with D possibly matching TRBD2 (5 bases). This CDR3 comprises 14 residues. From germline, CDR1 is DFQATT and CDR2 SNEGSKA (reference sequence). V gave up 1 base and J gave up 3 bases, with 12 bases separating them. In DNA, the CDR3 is TGCAGTGCTAGAGGGGGTGCGGAGGAAGAGACCCAGTACTTC. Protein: CSARGGAEEETQYF.

The CDR3 is CASSYGQGSYEQYF. CDR3 sequence (DNA): TGTGCCAGCAGTTACGGTCAAGGGTCCTACGAGCAGTACTTC. The genes are TRBV6-5 and TRBJ2-7; D gene ambiguous. Looked up from germline, CDR1 is MNHEY and CDR2 is SVGAGI. V lost 2 bases to trimming and J lost 1 base, with 9 bases between them. The CDR3 spans 14 residues.

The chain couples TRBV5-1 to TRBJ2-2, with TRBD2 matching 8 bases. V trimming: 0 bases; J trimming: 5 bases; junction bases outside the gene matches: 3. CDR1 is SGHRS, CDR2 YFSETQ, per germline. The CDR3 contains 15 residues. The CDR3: CASSLASGRTGELFF. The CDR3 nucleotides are TGCGCCAGCAGCTTGGCCAGCGGGAGAACCGGGGAGCTGTTTTTT.

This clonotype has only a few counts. The DNA of the CDR3 is TGTGCCAGCAAGACCAATCAGGGTGATCAGAGACTAGCGCCAACCGGGGAGCTGTTTTTT. Translating it yields CASKTNQGDQRLAPTGELFF. The chain uses TRBV6-1 and TRBJ2-2; 8 bases match TRBD2. Trimming at V came to 7 bases and at J to 5 bases, leaving 24 bases not matched to a gene. CDR3 length: 20 residues. CDR1 and CDR2 from the germline V gene are MNHNS and SASEGT.

The CDR3 nucleotides are TGCGCCAGCAGCCGCAGGGAGAGCTCTGGGGCCAACGTCCTGACTTTC. As protein: CASSRRESSGANVLTF. V gene TRBV4-1 combines with J gene TRBJ2-6; D is possibly TRBD1 or TRBD2 (5 bases each). The CDR3 covers 16 residues. Germline V gene sequence: CDR1 MGHRA, CDR2 YSYEKL. V was cut by 4 bases and J by 0 bases, with 10 bases left in between.

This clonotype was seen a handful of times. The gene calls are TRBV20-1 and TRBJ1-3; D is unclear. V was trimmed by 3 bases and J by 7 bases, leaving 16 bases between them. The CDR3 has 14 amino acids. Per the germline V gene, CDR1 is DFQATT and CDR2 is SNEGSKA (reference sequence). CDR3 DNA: TGCAGTGCTAGGGCCACATACGCCCAGAACACCATATATTTT. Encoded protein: CSARATYAQNTIYF.

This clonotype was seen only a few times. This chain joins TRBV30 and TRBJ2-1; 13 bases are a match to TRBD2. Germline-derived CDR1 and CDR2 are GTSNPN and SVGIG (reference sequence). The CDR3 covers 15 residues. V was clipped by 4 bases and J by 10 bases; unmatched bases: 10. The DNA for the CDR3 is TGTGCCTGGACTGGAGGACTAGCGGGAGTTGGGGAGCAGTTCTTC. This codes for CAWTGGLAGVGEQFF.

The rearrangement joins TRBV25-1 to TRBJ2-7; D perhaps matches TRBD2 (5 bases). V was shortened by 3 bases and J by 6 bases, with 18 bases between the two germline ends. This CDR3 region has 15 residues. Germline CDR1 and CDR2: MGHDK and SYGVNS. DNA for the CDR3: TGTGCCAGCAGTGAGTGGGAGTCTAGGGCCGGCGAGCAGTACTTC. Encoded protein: CASSEWESRAGEQYF.

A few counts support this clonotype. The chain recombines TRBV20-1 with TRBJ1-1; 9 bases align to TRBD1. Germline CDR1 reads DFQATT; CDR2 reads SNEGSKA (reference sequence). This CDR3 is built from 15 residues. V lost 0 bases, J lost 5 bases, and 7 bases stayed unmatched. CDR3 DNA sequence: TGCAGTGCTAGAGAGACGACAGGGGGTCGGACTGAAGCTTTCTTT. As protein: CSARETTGGRTEAFF.

The CDR3: CASSLRDRGRSPLHF. As DNA, the CDR3 is TGTGCCAGCAGCTTAAGGGACAGGGGTCGTTCACCCCTCCACTTT. The chain combines TRBV7-2 with TRBJ1-6, with 10 bases that match TRBD1. Germline V CDR1 and CDR2: SGHTA, FQGNSA. Trimming cost V 2 bases and J 9 bases; bases outside gene matches: 4. This CDR3 contains 15 residues. The variable domain in full, with the rest retrieved from reference TRBV7-2 and TRBJ1-6, is GAGVSQSPSNKVTEKGKDVELRCDPISGHTALYWYRQSLGQGLEFLIYFQGNSAPDKSGLPSDRFSAERTGGSVSTLTIQRTQQEDSAVYLCASSLRDRGRSPLHFGNGTRLTVT.